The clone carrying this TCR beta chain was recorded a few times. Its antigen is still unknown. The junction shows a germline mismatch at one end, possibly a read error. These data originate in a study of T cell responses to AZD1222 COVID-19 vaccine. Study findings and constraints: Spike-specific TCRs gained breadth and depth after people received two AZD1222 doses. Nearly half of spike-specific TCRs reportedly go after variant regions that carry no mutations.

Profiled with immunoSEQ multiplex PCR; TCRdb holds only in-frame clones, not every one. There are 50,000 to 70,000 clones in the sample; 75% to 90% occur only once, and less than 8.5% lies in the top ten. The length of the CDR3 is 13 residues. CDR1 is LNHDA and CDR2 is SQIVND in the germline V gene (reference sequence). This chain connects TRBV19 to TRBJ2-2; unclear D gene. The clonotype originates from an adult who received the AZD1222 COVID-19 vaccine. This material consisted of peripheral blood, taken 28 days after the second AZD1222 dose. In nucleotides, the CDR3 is TGCGTATCGGCAGGCCCTAACACCGGGGAGCTGTTTTTT. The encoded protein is CVSAGPNTGELFF.